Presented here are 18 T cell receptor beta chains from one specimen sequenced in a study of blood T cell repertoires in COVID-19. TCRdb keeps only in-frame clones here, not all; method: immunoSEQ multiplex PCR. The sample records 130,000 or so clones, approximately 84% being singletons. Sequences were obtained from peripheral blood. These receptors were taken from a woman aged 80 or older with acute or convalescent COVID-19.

The CDR3 DNA reads as TGTGCCAGCAGTTTACGAATCCGGGGGGGGTTCTTGACCCTCCACTTT. This codes for CASSLRIRGGFLTLHF. This chain links TRBV27 with TRBJ1-6, with D possibly being TRBD1 (5 bases). CDR3 size: 16 residues. Germline CDR1 MNHEY, CDR2 SMNVEV (reference sequence). Trimming stripped 2 bases from V and 14 bases from J, with 22 bases between.

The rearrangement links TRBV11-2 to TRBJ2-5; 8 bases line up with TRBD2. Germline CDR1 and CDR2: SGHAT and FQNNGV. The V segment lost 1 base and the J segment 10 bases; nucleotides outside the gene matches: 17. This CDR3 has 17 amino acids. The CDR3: CASSLAGRLAGSGGQYF. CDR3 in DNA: TGTGCCAGCAGCTTAGCGGGGAGGCTAGCGGGTTCGGGGGGCCAGTACTTC.

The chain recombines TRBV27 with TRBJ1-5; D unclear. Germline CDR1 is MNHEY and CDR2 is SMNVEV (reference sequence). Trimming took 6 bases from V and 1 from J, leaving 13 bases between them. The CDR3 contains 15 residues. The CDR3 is CASSGSWASNQPQHF. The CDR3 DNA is TGTGCCAGCAGCGGGAGCTGGGCGAGCAATCAGCCCCAGCATTTT.

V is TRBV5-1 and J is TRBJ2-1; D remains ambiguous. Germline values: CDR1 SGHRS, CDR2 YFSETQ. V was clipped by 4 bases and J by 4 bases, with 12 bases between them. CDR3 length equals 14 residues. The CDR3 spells CASSPDGRYNEQFF. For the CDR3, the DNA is TGCGCCAGCAGCCCAGATGGGCGTTACAATGAGCAGTTCTTC.

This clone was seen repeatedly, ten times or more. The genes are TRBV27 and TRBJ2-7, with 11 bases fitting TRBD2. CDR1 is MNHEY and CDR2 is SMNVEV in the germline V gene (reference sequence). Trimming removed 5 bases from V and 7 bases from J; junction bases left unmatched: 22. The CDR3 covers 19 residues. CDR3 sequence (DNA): TGTGCCAGCAGTCCAACCCTTGTCGAGACTAGCGGGACTTCTGATGAGCAGTACTTC. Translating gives CASSPTLVETSGTSDEQYF.

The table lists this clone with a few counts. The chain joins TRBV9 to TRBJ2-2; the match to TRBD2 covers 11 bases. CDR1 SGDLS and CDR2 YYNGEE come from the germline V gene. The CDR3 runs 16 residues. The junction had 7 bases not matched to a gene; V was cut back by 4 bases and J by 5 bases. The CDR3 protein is CASSQLRTSGTGELFF. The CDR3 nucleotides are TGTGCCAGCAGCCAACTACGGACTAGCGGGACCGGGGAGCTGTTTTTT.

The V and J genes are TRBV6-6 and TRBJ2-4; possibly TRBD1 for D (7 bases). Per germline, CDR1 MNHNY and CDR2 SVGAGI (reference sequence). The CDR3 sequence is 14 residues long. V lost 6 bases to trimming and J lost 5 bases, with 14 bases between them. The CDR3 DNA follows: TGTGCCAGCAGAGGAGGGGGCGCGGAAAACATTCAGTACTTC. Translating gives CASRGGGAENIQYF.

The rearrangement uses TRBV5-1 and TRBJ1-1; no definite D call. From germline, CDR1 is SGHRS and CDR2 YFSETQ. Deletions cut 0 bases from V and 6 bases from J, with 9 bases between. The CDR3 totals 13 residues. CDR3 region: CASSLGVRAEAFF. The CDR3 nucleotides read TGCGCCAGCAGCTTGGGGGTGAGGGCTGAAGCTTTCTTT.

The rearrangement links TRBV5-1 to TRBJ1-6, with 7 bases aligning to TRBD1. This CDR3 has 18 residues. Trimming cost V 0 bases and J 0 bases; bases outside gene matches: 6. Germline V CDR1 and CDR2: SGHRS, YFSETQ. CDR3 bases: TGCGCCAGCAGCTTGGCCGCAGGGGGAAGCTCCTATAATTCACCCCTCCACTTT. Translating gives CASSLAAGGSSYNSPLHF.

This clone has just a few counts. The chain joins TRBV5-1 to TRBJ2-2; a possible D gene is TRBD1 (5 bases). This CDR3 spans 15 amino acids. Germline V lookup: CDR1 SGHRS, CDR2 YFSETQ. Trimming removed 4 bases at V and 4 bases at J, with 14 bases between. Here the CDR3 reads CASSPLGEGTGELFF. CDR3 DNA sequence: TGCGCCAGCAGCCCTTTAGGGGAAGGCACCGGGGAGCTGTTTTTT.

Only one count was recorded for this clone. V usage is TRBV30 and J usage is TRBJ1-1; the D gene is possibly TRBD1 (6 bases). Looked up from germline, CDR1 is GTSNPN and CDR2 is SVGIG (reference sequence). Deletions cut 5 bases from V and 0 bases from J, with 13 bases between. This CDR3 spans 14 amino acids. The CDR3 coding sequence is TGTGCCTGGCGGACAGCTCAGATGAACACTGAAGCTTTCTTT. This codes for CAWRTAQMNTEAFF.

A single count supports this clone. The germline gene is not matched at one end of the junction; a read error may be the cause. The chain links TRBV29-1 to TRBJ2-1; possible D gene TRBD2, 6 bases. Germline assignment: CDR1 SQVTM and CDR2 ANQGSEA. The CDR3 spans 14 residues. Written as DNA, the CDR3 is TGTAGCGTTCACCTACGCGGGACGGTGAATGAGCAGTTCTTC. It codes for CSVHLRGTVNEQFF.

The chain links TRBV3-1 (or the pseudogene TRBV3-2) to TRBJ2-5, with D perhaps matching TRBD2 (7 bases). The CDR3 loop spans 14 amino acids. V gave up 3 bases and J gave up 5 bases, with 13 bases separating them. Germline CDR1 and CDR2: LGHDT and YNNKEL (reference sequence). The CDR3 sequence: CASSHFGGQETQYF. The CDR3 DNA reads TGTGCCAGCAGCCATTTCGGGGGGCAGGAGACCCAGTACTTC.

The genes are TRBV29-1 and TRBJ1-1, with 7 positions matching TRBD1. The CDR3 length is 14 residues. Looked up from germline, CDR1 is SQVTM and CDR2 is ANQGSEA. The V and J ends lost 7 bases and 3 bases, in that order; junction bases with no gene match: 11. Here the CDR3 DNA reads TGCAGCGAAATGAAAGCAGGGGGGTACACTGAAGCTTTCTTT. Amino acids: CSEMKAGGYTEAFF. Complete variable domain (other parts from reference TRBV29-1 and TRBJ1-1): SAVISQKPSRDICQRGTSLTIQCQVDSQVTMMFWYRQQPGQSLTLIATANQGSEATYESGFVIDKFPISRPNLTFSTLTVSNMSPEDSSIYLCSEMKAGGYTEAFFGQGTRLTVV.

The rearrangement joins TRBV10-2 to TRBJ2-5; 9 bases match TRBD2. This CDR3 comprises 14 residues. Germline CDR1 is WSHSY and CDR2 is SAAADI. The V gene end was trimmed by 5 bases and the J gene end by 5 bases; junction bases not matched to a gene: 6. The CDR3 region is CASSLSGRRETQYF. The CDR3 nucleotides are TGCGCCAGCAGTTTGAGCGGGAGGCGGGAGACCCAGTACTTC.

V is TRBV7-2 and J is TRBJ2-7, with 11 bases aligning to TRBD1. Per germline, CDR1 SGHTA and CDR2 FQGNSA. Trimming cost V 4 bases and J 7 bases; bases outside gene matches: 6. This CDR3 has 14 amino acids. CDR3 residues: CASSSRTGGVEQYF. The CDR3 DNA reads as TGTGCCAGCAGCTCTAGGACAGGGGGCGTAGAGCAGTACTTC.

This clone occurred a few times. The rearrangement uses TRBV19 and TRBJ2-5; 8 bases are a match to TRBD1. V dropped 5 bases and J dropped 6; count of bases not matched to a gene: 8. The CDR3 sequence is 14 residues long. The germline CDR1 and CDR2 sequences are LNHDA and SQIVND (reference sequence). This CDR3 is CASSYSGGGKTQYF. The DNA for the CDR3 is TGTGCCAGTAGTTACTCAGGGGGCGGAAAGACCCAGTACTTC.

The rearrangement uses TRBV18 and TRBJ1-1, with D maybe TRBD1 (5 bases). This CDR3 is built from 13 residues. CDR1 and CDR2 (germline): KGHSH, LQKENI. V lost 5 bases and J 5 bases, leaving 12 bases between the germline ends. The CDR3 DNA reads TGTGCCAGCTCAACCAGGGAAAGGACTGAAGCTTTCTTT. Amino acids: CASSTRERTEAFF.